The T cell receptor beta chain described here comes from a study of cytomegalovirus exposure and HLA in healthy donors. Study conclusions and caveats: A few chains linked to CMV were shown in vitro to be specific for CMV antigens. In a later analysis, across HLA loci, associated TCR counts were highest for DRB1, lowest for HLA-C.

The CDR3 length is 14 residues. After removal of 6 bases from V and 1 base from J, the junction contained 4 bases not matched to a gene. Germline loops: CDR1 MDHEN, CDR2 SYDVKM. Only a few counts were recorded for this clone. Its antigen is as yet unknown. The PCR employed 60 Vbeta primers together with 13 Jbeta primers. This table comes from immunoSEQ multiplex PCR, and its TCRdb copy is limited to in-frame clones, with some not included. The sample lists approximately 110,000 clones, roughly three quarters seen once, with 1.1% in the top ten. Sample: PBMCs. The rearrangement joins TRBV28 to TRBJ2-3; 7 bases line up with TRBD2. The origin of this receptor is a woman in her twenties or thirties in good health and CMV-seronegative. Here the CDR3 DNA reads TGTGCCAGCAGACGGGCGGGAGGCACAGATACGCAGTATTTT. It specifies CASRRAGGTDTQYF. The full variable domain, its missing parts supplied by reference TRBV28 and TRBJ2-3, is DVKVTQSSRYLVKRTGEKVFLECVQDMDHENMFWYRQDPGLGLRLIYFSYDVKMKEKGDIPEGYSVSREKKERFSLILESASTNQTSMYLCASRRAGGTDTQYFGPGTRLTVL.